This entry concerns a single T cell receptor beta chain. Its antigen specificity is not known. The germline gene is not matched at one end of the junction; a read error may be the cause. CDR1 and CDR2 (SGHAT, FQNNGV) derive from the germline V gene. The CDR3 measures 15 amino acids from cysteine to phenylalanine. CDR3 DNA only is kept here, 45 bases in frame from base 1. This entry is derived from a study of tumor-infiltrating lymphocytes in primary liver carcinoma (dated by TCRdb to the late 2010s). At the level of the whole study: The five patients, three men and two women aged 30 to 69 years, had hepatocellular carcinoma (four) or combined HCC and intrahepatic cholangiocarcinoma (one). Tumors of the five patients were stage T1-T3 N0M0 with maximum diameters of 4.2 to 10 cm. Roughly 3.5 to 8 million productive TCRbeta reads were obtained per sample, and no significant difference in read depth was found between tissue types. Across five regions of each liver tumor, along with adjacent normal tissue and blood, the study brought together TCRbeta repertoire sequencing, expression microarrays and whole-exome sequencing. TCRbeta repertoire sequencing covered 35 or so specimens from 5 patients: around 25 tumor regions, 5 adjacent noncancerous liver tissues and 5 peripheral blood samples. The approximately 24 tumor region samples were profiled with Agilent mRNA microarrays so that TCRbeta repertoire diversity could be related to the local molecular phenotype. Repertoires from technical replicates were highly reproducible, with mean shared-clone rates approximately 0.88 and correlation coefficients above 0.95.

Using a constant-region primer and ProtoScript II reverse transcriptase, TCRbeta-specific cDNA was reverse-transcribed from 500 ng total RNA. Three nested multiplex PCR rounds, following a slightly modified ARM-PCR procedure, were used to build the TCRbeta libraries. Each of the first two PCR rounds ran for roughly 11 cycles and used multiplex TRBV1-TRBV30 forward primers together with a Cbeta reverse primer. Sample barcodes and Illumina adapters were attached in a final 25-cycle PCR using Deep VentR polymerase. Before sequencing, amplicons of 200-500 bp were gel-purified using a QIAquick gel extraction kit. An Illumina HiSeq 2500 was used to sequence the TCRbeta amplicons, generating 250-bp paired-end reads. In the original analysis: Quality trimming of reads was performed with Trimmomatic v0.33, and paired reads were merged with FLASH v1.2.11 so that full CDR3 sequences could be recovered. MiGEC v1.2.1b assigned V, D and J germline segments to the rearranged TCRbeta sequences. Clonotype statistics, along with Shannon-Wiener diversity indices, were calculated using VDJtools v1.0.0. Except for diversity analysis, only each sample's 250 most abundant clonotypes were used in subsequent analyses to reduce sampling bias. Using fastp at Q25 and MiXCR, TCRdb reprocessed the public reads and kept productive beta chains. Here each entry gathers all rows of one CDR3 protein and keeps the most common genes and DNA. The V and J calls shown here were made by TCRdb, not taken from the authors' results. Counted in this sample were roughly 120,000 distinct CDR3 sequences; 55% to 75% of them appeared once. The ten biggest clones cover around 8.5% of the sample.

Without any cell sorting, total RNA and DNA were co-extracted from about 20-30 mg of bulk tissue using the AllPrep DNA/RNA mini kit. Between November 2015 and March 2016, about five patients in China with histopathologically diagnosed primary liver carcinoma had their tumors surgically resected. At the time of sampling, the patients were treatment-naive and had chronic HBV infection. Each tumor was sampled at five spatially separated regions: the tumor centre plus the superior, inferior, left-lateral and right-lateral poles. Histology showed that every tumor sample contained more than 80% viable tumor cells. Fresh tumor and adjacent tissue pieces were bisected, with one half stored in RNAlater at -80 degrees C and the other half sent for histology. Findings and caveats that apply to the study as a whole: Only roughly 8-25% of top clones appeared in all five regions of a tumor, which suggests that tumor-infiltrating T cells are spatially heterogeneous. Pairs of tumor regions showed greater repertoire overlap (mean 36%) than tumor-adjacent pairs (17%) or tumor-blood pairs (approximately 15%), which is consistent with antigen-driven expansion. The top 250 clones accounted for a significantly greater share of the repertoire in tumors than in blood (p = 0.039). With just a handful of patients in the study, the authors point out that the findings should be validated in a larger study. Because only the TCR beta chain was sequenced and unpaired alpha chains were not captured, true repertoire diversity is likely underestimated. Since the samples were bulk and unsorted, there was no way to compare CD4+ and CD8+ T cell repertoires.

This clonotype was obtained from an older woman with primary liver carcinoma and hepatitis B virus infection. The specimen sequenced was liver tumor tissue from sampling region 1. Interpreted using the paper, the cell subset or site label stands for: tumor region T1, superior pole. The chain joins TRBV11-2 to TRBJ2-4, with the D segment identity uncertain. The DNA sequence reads TGCGCCAGCAGCTTGAGTGCGCCACTTGGGAACACTCAGTACTTC. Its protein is CASSLSAPLGNTQYF.